The 5 T cell receptor beta chains listed next were all sequenced from one sample in a study of tumor-infiltrating lymphocytes in oesophageal squamous cell carcinoma. TCRdb used MiXCR to reprocess the PCR reads, holding one entry per CDR3 protein. The profile covers some 22,000 distinct CDR3 sequences, with 36% appearing a single time and 9% to 14% taken by the ten largest. Material: esophageal tumor tissue. The receptors shown here come from a male donor with esophageal squamous cell carcinoma.

This clonotype is termed medium-sized. This chain joins TRBV6-1 and TRBJ2-6; 8 bases are shared with TRBD1. The ends lost 9 bases at V and 0 bases at J; junction bases unmatched: 10. In germline, CDR1 is MNHNS, CDR2 SASEGT. The CDR3 sequence is 17 residues long. CDR3 DNA sequence: TGTGCCAGTATCACAGGGGGTCAAAGCTCTGGGGCCAACGTCCTGACTTTC. Its translation: CASITGGQSSGANVLTF.

This clonotype was detected only a few times. V usage is TRBV2 and J usage is TRBJ2-6, with 7 bases matching TRBD2. V dropped 11 bases and J dropped 3; count of bases not matched to a gene: 13. In germline, CDR1 is SNHLY, CDR2 FYNNEI. CDR3 length equals 16 residues. DNA of the CDR3: TGTGCCGCGGGCGGGGACTACCGTGGTGGGGCCAACGTCCTGACTTTC. It specifies CAAGGDYRGGANVLTF.

The chain links TRBV7-3 to TRBJ2-5; TRBD2 matches at 9 bases. The J call may be incorrect, as the DNA end agrees better with TRBJ2-1. Per germline, CDR1 SGHTA and CDR2 FQGTGA. The CDR3 runs to 17 residues. CDR3 nucleotides: TGTGCCAGCAGCTTAACCGCCCTAGGGCGGGAGGGGTATGAGCAGTTCTTC. Translated, it gives CASSLTALGREGYEQFF.

This clonotype was seen a few times. A read error may explain this, as a much larger clone is one base away. The chain couples TRBV5-4 to TRBJ2-1; 9 bases are shared with TRBD2. The J call may be mistaken, given a closer DNA end match to TRBJ2-7. The CDR3 is 16 amino acids. Germline values: CDR1 SGHNT, CDR2 YYREEE (reference sequence). DNA of the CDR3: TGCGCCAGCAGCTTGTTTAGCGGGAGCTCCTACAATGAGCAGTACTTC. It translates to CASSLFSGSSYNEQYF.

This chain uses TRBV5-1 with TRBJ2-5, with 9 nucleotides matching TRBD1. The germline V gene has CDR1 SGHRS and CDR2 YFSETQ. This CDR3 region has 17 residues. Germline trimming cut 4 bases from V and 3 bases from J; bases unmatched to any gene: 13. Written as DNA, the CDR3 is TGCGCCAGCAGCGCAGGACAGGGGCAGGTTAGAGAAGAGACCCAGTACTTC. Translating it yields CASSAGQGQVREETQYF.